Listed here is a single TCR beta chain. The antigen is unknown. This entry comes from a study of T cell responses to AZD1222 COVID-19 vaccine. Study summary: Analysis merged second doses at about 4 or about 12 weeks. General study points: It should be noted that donors were predominantly white British and more often female, and clonal diversity was possibly underestimated. Repertoire sampling occurred only after the peak T cell response. Spike as a whole was targeted by vaccine-associated CD4 TCRs, dominant at 160-218 and 743-854.

Clones were read by immunoSEQ multiplex PCR, and TCRdb kept only the in-frame ones, dropping some. The table shows 120,000 or so clones, with approximately 90% occurring only once. This CDR3 contains 15 residues. V was clipped by 7 bases and J by 3 bases, with 15 bases between them. The germline V gene has CDR1 LNHDA and CDR2 SQIVND (reference sequence). V usage is TRBV19 and J usage is TRBJ1-4; tentative D call: TRBD1 (5 bases). This receptor was identified in an adult in good health. This specimen was peripheral blood, taken on day 0 of AZD1222 vaccination. This chain's CDR3 is CASMNRGRANEKLFF. The CDR3 DNA follows: TGTGCCAGTATGAATCGGGGCAGGGCTAATGAAAAACTGTTTTTT.